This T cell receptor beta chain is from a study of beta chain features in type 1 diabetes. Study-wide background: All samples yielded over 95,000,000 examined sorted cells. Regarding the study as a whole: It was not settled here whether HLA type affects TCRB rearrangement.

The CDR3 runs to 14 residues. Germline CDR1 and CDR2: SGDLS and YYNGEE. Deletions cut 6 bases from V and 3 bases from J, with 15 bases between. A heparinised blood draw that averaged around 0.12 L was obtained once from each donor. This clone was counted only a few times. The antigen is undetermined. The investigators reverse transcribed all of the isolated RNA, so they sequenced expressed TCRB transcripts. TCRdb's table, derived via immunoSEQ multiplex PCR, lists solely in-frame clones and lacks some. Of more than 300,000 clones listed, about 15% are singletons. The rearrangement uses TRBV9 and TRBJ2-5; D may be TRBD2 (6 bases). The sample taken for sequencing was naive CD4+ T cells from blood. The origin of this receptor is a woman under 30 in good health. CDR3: CASTLGLAEETQYF. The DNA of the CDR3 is TGTGCCAGCACCCTAGGATTAGCGGAAGAGACCCAGTACTTC.